The next 18 T cell receptor beta chains were all read from a single sample in a study of cytomegalovirus exposure and HLA in healthy donors. The PCR used 60 Vbeta and 13 Jbeta primers. The method was immunoSEQ multiplex PCR; TCRdb's version includes in-frame clones alone and lacks a portion of them. This sample has 120,000 to 150,000 clones, with 79% found just once. Sequencing was done on a sample of PBMCs. The receptors derive from a young man in good health and CMV-seronegative.

The chain joins TRBV5-4 to TRBJ1-1; no reliable D call. The CDR3 totals 15 residues. CDR1 and CDR2 from the germline V gene are SGHNT and YYREEE (reference sequence). The V end was cut by 1 base, the J end by 1 base, with 11 bases between. The CDR3 region is CASSLRLAGNTEAFF. CDR3 DNA: TGTGCCAGCAGCTTGAGGTTGGCAGGGAACACTGAAGCTTTCTTT.

V is TRBV9 and J is TRBJ1-2; 7 bases are a match to TRBD1. CDR3 length: 15 residues. CDR1 and CDR2 (germline): SGDLS, YYNGEE. V trimming: 0 bases; J trimming: 3 bases; junction bases outside the gene matches: 5. The CDR3 protein is CASSVVDRVDYGYTF. CDR3 DNA sequence: TGTGCCAGCAGCGTAGTCGACAGGGTGGACTATGGCTACACCTTC.

There are a few counts of this clone. This chain connects TRBV7-6 to TRBJ2-1; 7 nucleotides agree with TRBD2. V was clipped by 1 base and J by 0 bases; unmatched bases: 9. CDR1 and CDR2 (germline): SGHVS, FNYEAQ. The CDR3 sequence is 18 residues long. This CDR3 is CASSLVASGGSSYNEQFF. For the CDR3, the DNA is TGTGCCAGCAGCTTAGTGGCTAGCGGTGGGAGCTCCTACAATGAGCAGTTCTTC. Together with reference TRBV7-6 and TRBJ2-1, the CDR3 gives the full variable domain: GAGVSQSPRYKVTKRGQDVALRCDPISGHVSLYWYRQALGQGPEFLTYFNYEAQQDKSGLPNDRFSAERPEGSISTLTIQRTEQRDSAMYRCASSLVASGGSSYNEQFFGPGTRLTVL.

The J gene is TRBJ1-1, the V gene TRBV27; no clear D gene. The germline V gene encodes CDR1 MNHEY and CDR2 SMNVEV (reference sequence). With 4 bases removed from V and 3 bases from J, the gap between germline ends came to 15 bases. The CDR3 contains 15 residues. The CDR3 DNA is TGTGCCAGCAGTTCGGGAGGTCGGAGGGACACTGAAGCTTTCTTT. Translating it yields CASSSGGRRDTEAFF.

The rearrangement uses TRBV4-2 and TRBJ2-3, with D hard to call. Trimming left V 0 bases short and J 8 bases short, with 9 bases between. Germline V gene lookup returns CDR1 LGHNA and CDR2 YNFKEQ. The CDR3 covers 13 residues. The CDR3 spells CASSQERHLTQYF. DNA of the CDR3: TGTGCCAGCAGCCAAGAAAGACATCTTACGCAGTATTTT.

The chain is built from TRBV4-1 and TRBJ2-2; the D gene is possibly TRBD1 (6 bases). CDR1 and CDR2 from the germline V gene are MGHRA and YSYEKL. Trimming took off 3 bases at V and 6 bases at J, with 17 bases between the two ends. This CDR3 has 16 residues. CDR3 protein: CASSQRTGFQAGELFF. DNA of the CDR3: TGCGCCAGCAGCCAGCGAACAGGGTTCCAGGCCGGGGAGCTGTTTTTT.

V gene TRBV13 combines with J gene TRBJ2-7; the match to TRBD1 covers 9 bases. V shed 0 bases, J shed 6 bases, and the junction held 3 bases outside the gene matches. Germline lookup yields CDR1 PRHDT and CDR2 FYEKMQ (reference sequence). CDR3 length equals 14 residues. The CDR3 DNA is TGTGCCAGCAGCTTAGGGACAGGGGGTGCCGAGCAGTACTTC. It translates to CASSLGTGGAEQYF.

The chain joins TRBV30 to TRBJ2-7; tentatively, D is TRBD1 (6 bases). V was cut by 2 bases and J by 9 bases, with 20 bases left in between. This CDR3 region has 14 residues. CDR1 and CDR2 (germline): GTSNPN, SVGIG (reference sequence). CDR3 DNA sequence: TGTGCCTGGAGTTCGGGACACCTGAGGTTTGGGCAGTACTTC. Translated: CAWSSGHLRFGQYF.

This clone was detected a few times. This chain uses TRBV6-5 with TRBJ1-2, with a weak D call TRBD1 (5 bases). CDR1 MNHEY and CDR2 SVGAGI come from the germline V gene. The ends were cut back, 7 bases at V and 0 bases at J, with 12 bases in the middle. This CDR3 is built from 14 residues. CDR3 loop: CASTSLTANYGYTF. CDR3 nucleotides: TGTGCCAGCACCTCCCTGACAGCTAACTATGGCTACACCTTC.

The CDR3 is CAASQGLNEKLFF. In DNA form, the CDR3 reads TGTGCCGCCTCCCAGGGTTTAAATGAAAAACTGTTTTTT. The V and J genes are TRBV30 and TRBJ1-4; TRBD1 might be the D (5 bases). The CDR3 is 13 residues long. CDR1 is GTSNPN and CDR2 is SVGIG in the germline V gene (reference sequence). The V end lost 8 bases, the J end lost 5 bases, and 15 bases lay between the germline ends.

The CDR3 region has the DNA TGCGCCAGCAGGAGCGGACAGGGGGATACCCTTGGGCAGTACTTC. Amino acid sequence: CASRSGQGDTLGQYF. This chain connects TRBV5-1 to TRBJ2-7; 10 positions agree with TRBD1. The CDR3 runs to 15 residues. The germline gives CDR1 SGHRS, CDR2 YFSETQ. V gave up 5 bases and J gave up 9 bases; unmatched junction bases: 14.

The chain recombines TRBV30 with TRBJ1-1, with a tentative D call TRBD1 (5 bases). The CDR3 has 13 residues. Germline V gene lookup returns CDR1 GTSNPN and CDR2 SVGIG (reference sequence). The germline V and J ends were trimmed by 1 base and 5 bases, with 11 bases remaining between them. CDR3 in DNA: TGTGCCTGGAGTGCCGTCGGGGGGACTGAAGCTTTCTTT. Amino acid sequence: CAWSAVGGTEAFF.

V usage is TRBV6-5 and J usage is TRBJ1-2; 7 bases are a match to TRBD1. The germline V gene has CDR1 MNHEY and CDR2 SVGAGI. CDR3 length: 15 amino acids. V lost 5 bases to trimming and J lost 2 bases; unmatched junction nucleotides: 8. For the CDR3, the DNA is TGTGCCAGCAGTACTCAGGGGGGATTAAACTATGGCTACACCTTC. Its translation is CASSTQGGLNYGYTF.

This sequence joins TRBV7-2 and TRBJ1-5, with D possibly matching TRBD1 (5 bases). The CDR3 contains 15 residues. Germline assignment: CDR1 SGHTA and CDR2 FQGNSA. V was trimmed by 2 bases and J by 6 bases, leaving 14 bases between them. CDR3 in amino acids: CASSLWSGYGQPQHF. The CDR3 coding sequence is TGTGCCAGCAGCTTATGGTCAGGGTATGGTCAGCCCCAGCATTTT.

This chain links TRBV30 with TRBJ1-2, with D possibly matching TRBD1 (5 bases). CDR3 length: 12 amino acids. Trimming removed 2 bases at V and 6 bases at J, with 10 bases between. Germline lookup yields CDR1 GTSNPN and CDR2 SVGIG (reference sequence). The CDR3 nucleotides are TGTGCCTGGAGTTCACAGGCGAATGGCTACACCTTC. Amino acid sequence: CAWSSQANGYTF.

The rearrangement links TRBV7-8 to TRBJ2-3, with D possibly TRBD1 on 6 matching bases. CDR1 is SGHVS and CDR2 is FQNEAQ in the germline V gene. The CDR3 is 14 residues long. V was pared by 5 bases and J by 6 bases, with 15 bases between. In DNA form, the CDR3 reads TGTGCCAGCAGCGAACCCCCACAGGGCGATACGCAGTATTTT. Its translation is CASSEPPQGDTQYF.

The chain recombines TRBV2 with TRBJ1-1, with 7 bases lining up with TRBD1. The germline V gene has CDR1 SNHLY and CDR2 FYNNEI. Trimming at V came to 10 bases and at J to 1 base, leaving 12 bases not matched to a gene. The CDR3 totals 15 residues. The CDR3 DNA reads as TGTGCCAACGGAAACAGGGGTTCGGGGAACACTGAAGCTTTCTTT. Translating gives CANGNRGSGNTEAFF.

This chain uses TRBV7-2 with TRBJ1-1; a possible D gene is TRBD1 (5 bases). V was clipped by 5 bases and J by 5 bases, with 15 bases between them. The germline gives CDR1 SGHTA, CDR2 FQGNSA. This CDR3 contains 14 residues. Written as DNA, the CDR3 is TGTGCCAGCAGCCCGGTGGGGCGCAAGACTGAAGCTTTCTTT. Its protein is CASSPVGRKTEAFF.